These 20 T cell receptor beta chains were sequenced from one sample in a study of shared clonotypes between healthy human individuals. Generated by immunoSEQ multiplex PCR, the TCRdb table keeps only in-frame clones and is missing some. This table holds approximately 1,500,000 clones, around 95% found once. Sequenced: naive CD4+ T cells sorted from blood. Subset described: CD45RA+ positively selected. These TCRs come from a man aged 25 to 40 in good health.

The chain employs TRBV6-5 and TRBJ2-1; the D gene is possibly TRBD1 (6 bases). Germline V gene data show CDR1 as MNHEY and CDR2 as SVGAGI. The CDR3 is 13 amino acids. Trimming stripped 0 bases from V and 12 bases from J, with 12 bases between. CDR3 nucleotide sequence: TGTGCCAGCAGTTACTCGGGGCCCAGGGGGCAGTTCTTC. It specifies CASSYSGPRGQFF.

Here the CDR3 reads CASSSWSQGHTEAFF. The CDR3 bases are TGTGCCAGCAGCTCATGGTCACAGGGGCACACTGAAGCTTTCTTT. The chain links TRBV27 to TRBJ1-1; TRBD1 agrees at 7 bases. Germline CDR1 is MNHEY and CDR2 is SMNVEV (reference sequence). Trimming took 6 bases from V and 3 from J; bases not matched to a gene: 10. This CDR3 is 15 amino acids long.

The CDR3 region has the DNA TGTGCCTGGAGTGTACTCACGGAGCAGTACTTC. It encodes CAWSVLTEQYF. The V and J genes are TRBV30 and TRBJ2-7; no clear D. This CDR3 comprises 11 residues. The germline gives CDR1 GTSNPN, CDR2 SVGIG (reference sequence). Trimming removed 0 bases from V and 7 bases from J, with 7 bases in between.

Note on this clone: Other DNA sequences in the sample encode the same CDR3. This chain connects TRBV18 to TRBJ1-3; D might be TRBD1 (6 bases). This CDR3 is 17 amino acids long. Germline CDR1 and CDR2: KGHSH and LQKENI. V lost 2 bases and J 4 bases, leaving 18 bases between the germline ends. In DNA, the CDR3 is TGTGCCAGCTCACCAATGGGACAAGGGTCCTCCGGAAACACCATATATTTT. Amino acids: CASSPMGQGSSGNTIYF.

The rearrangement uses TRBV29-1 and TRBJ2-2; D possibly corresponds to TRBD2 (6 bases). In germline, CDR1 is SQVTM, CDR2 ANQGSEA. The CDR3 spans 14 residues. Trimming removed 7 bases at V and 5 bases at J, with 17 bases between. The chain's CDR3 is CSAKTGTVTGELFF. The CDR3 region has the DNA TGCAGCGCAAAAACCGGGACTGTAACCGGGGAGCTGTTTTTT.

The gene calls are TRBV5-1 and TRBJ2-7, with 13 bases matching TRBD2. Germline loops: CDR1 SGHRS, CDR2 YFSETQ. The V gene end was trimmed by 1 base and the J gene end by 0 bases; junction bases not matched to a gene: 7. The CDR3 consists of 18 residues. CDR3 sequence reads: CASSLLLAGGPFSYEQYF. CDR3 in DNA: TGCGCCAGCAGCTTGCTACTAGCGGGAGGGCCCTTCTCCTACGAGCAGTACTTC.

This clone was recorded once. The V call is TRBV4-3, the J call TRBJ2-6; 10 bases line up with TRBD1. The CDR3 length is 19 residues. J was trimmed by 2 bases and V by 1 base; bases with no gene match: 8. CDR1 is LGHNA and CDR2 is YSLEER in the germline V gene. In nucleotides, the CDR3 is TGCGCCAGCAGCCAAGGAGTAACCGGGACAGGGGCTGGGGCCAACGTCCTGACTTTC. The encoded protein is CASSQGVTGTGAGANVLTF.

As for this clone: Other nucleotide sequences from this sample produce the same CDR3. The V and J genes are TRBV5-4 and TRBJ2-7; 9 bases agree with TRBD1. Germline trimming cut 4 bases from V and 4 bases from J; bases unmatched to any gene: 6. The CDR3 spans 14 residues. The V gene's germline CDR1 is SGHNT and CDR2 YYREEE (reference sequence). CDR3 bases: TGTGCCAGCAGCCAAGGACAGGGGAGGTACGAGCAGTACTTC. It translates to CASSQGQGRYEQYF. Together with reference TRBV5-4 and TRBJ2-7, the CDR3 gives the full variable domain: ETGVTQSPTHLIKTRGQQVTLRCSSQSGHNTVSWYQQALGQGPQFIFQYYREEENGRGNFPPRFSGLQFPNYSSELNVNALELDDSALYLCASSQGQGRYEQYFGPGTRLTVT.

The gene calls are TRBV19 and TRBJ1-2; TRBD1 matches 7 bases. The CDR3 totals 13 residues. Germline V gene lookup returns CDR1 LNHDA and CDR2 SQIVND (reference sequence). V lost 7 bases, J lost 8 bases, and 10 bases stayed unmatched. As DNA, the CDR3 is TGTGCCAGTATGGACGAGGGGGCAGGAGGCTACACCTTC. Translation: CASMDEGAGGYTF. Together with reference TRBV19 and TRBJ1-2, the CDR3 gives the full variable domain: DGGITQSPKYLFRKEGQNVTLSCEQNLNHDAMYWYRQDPGQGLRLIYYSQIVNDFQKGDIAEGYSVSREKKESFPLTVTSAQKNPTAFYLCASMDEGAGGYTFGSGTRLTVV.

The chain recombines TRBV5-4 with TRBJ2-1; no clear D. Germline V CDR1 and CDR2: SGHNT, YYREEE (reference sequence). The CDR3 loop spans 17 amino acids. The V and J ends lost 0 bases and 0 bases respectively, with 13 bases between them. CDR3 nucleotide sequence: TGTGCCAGCAGCTTGGAGTTGACCCGAAGCTCCTACAATGAGCAGTTCTTC. Translating gives CASSLELTRSSYNEQFF.

The chain couples TRBV19 to TRBJ1-2; 9 bases are shared with TRBD1. CDR3 length equals 15 residues. Trimming cost V 6 bases and J 14 bases; bases outside gene matches: 19. The germline V gene has CDR1 LNHDA and CDR2 SQIVND (reference sequence). The CDR3 region has the DNA TGTGCCAGTAGCCCTCACCGCCCGGGACAGGGATCCGGTACCTTC. Its translation is CASSPHRPGQGSGTF. Looking up the rest from reference TRBV19 and TRBJ1-2 gives the full variable domain: DGGITQSPKYLFRKEGQNVTLSCEQNLNHDAMYWYRQDPGQGLRLIYYSQIVNDFQKGDIAEGYSVSREKKESFPLTVTSAQKNPTAFYLCASSPHRPGQGSGTFGSGTRLTVV.

V gene TRBV29-1 combines with J gene TRBJ1-5; D unresolved. Germline lookup yields CDR1 SQVTM and CDR2 ANQGSEA. The CDR3 is 13 residues long. V was trimmed by 4 bases and J by 3 bases, leaving 10 bases between them. The CDR3 loop reads CSVAGGYNQPQHF. The DNA for the CDR3 is TGCAGCGTTGCTGGCGGCTACAATCAGCCCCAGCATTTT. The whole variable domain, filled in from reference TRBV29-1 and TRBJ1-5, reads SAVISQKPSRDICQRGTSLTIQCQVDSQVTMMFWYRQQPGQSLTLIATANQGSEATYESGFVIDKFPISRPNLTFSTLTVSNMSPEDSSIYLCSVAGGYNQPQHFGDGTRLSIL.

The genes are TRBV11-2 and TRBJ2-5; the D gene is possibly TRBD2 (6 bases). Per germline, CDR1 SGHAT and CDR2 FQNNGV. This CDR3 is built from 15 residues. Between the trimmed V and J ends, which lost 2 bases and 5 bases, there was a span of 15 bases. CDR3: CASSLSTSISETQYF. The CDR3 bases are TGTGCCAGCAGCTTATCGACTAGTATCTCGGAGACCCAGTACTTC.

V usage is TRBV7-2 and J usage is TRBJ1-4; weak D call: TRBD1 (5 bases). Germline V CDR1 and CDR2: SGHTA, FQGNSA. Deletions cut 6 bases from V and 4 bases from J, with 18 bases between. The CDR3 sequence is 16 residues long. The CDR3: CASRLRGGAGNEKLFF. CDR3 DNA: TGTGCCAGCAGGTTGCGCGGAGGGGCCGGTAATGAAAAACTGTTTTTT.

This chain uses TRBV5-8 with TRBJ2-3, with D perhaps matching TRBD1 (5 bases). Trimming removed 2 bases at V and 8 bases at J, with 15 bases between. CDR3 length equals 14 residues. Germline loops: CDR1 SGHTS, CDR2 YDEGEE. In DNA form, the CDR3 reads TGTGCCAGCAGCTTTGCAGGGTCCCCCGCTACGCAGTATTTT. It translates to CASSFAGSPATQYF. Drawing the rest from reference TRBV5-8 and TRBJ2-3, the complete variable domain is EAGVTQSPTHLIKTRGQQATLRCSPISGHTSVYWYQQALGLGLQFLLWYDEGEERNRGNFPPRFSGRQFPNYSSELNVNALELEDSALYLCASSFAGSPATQYFGPGTRLTVL.

This clone was seen once. The chain joins TRBV5-1 to TRBJ1-5, with D perhaps matching TRBD1 (6 bases). This CDR3 region has 15 residues. Trimming stripped 0 bases from V and 4 bases from J, with 11 bases between. Germline assignment: CDR1 SGHRS and CDR2 YFSETQ. The CDR3 DNA reads as TGCGCCAGCAGCTTGGCCCCGGACAGAAATCAGCCCCAGCATTTT. Translated: CASSLAPDRNQPQHF. The full variable domain, with the rest looked up from reference TRBV5-1 and TRBJ1-5, is KAGVTQTPRYLIKTRGQQVTLSCSPISGHRSVSWYQQTPGQGLQFLFEYFSETQRNKGNFPGRFSGRQFSNSRSEMNVSTLELGDSALYLCASSLAPDRNQPQHFGDGTRLSIL.

V and J are TRBV1 and TRBJ2-6; the table's D call of TRBD2 was not tested on the DNA. TRBV1 is a pseudogene locus. This CDR3 has 19 residues. In DNA, the CDR3 is TGCACCAGCAGCCAAGATAAGGGACTAGCGGTTTCTGGGGCCAACGTCCTGACTTTC. Residues: CTSSQDKGLAVSGANVLTF.

The gene calls are TRBV5-6 and TRBJ2-1; 9 bases agree with TRBD1. From germline, CDR1 is SGHDT and CDR2 YYEEEE. The CDR3 loop spans 17 amino acids. V lost 0 bases to trimming and J lost 1 base; unmatched junction nucleotides: 5. The DNA of the CDR3 is TGTGCCAGCAGCTTGGTCGGACAGGGGAAATCCTACAATGAGCAGTTCTTC. Residues: CASSLVGQGKSYNEQFF.

The chain recombines TRBV19 with TRBJ2-1; no clear D gene. The ends were cut back, 5 bases at V and 2 bases at J, with 13 bases in the middle. The CDR3 sequence is 15 residues long. From germline, CDR1 is LNHDA and CDR2 SQIVND (reference sequence). Here the CDR3 reads CASSPNSVTYNEQFF. CDR3 coding DNA: TGTGCCAGTAGTCCAAATTCAGTCACCTACAATGAGCAGTTCTTC.

This clone was seen only once. J is TRBJ2-7 and V is TRBV2; the D call may be TRBD1 or TRBD2 (6 bases each). The germline V gene encodes CDR1 SNHLY and CDR2 FYNNEI. The CDR3 sequence is 13 residues long. V was cut by 6 bases and J by 2 bases, with 11 bases left in between. CDR3 sequence: CASRAGGTYEQYF. DNA for the CDR3: TGTGCCAGCAGAGCCGGGGGCACCTACGAGCAGTACTTC.